This T cell receptor beta chain derives from a study of blood T cell repertoires in COVID-19. Looking at the study overall: Samples representing acute and convalescent COVID-19 were sourced from the United States, Italy and Spain. T cells, B-cell-depleted T cells, or PBMCs provided the cDNA or gDNA that served as material.

As originally analysed: From reference gene primer amplification, estimates of nucleated cell counts were derived. This table comes from immunoSEQ multiplex PCR, and its TCRdb copy is limited to in-frame clones, with some not included. The DNA was the basis for D and trimming; V, J and clone size are from that table. The sample lists 180,000 or so clones, about 88% occurring once. This clone was recorded only once. What was sequenced was peripheral blood. The TCR was taken from a man aged 18 to 29 with acute or convalescent COVID-19.

The CDR3: CAISEGQGSYEQYV. Here the CDR3 DNA reads TGTGCCATCAGTGAAGGGCAGGGATCCTACGAGCAGTACGTC. The chain couples TRBV10-3 to TRBJ2-7; tentatively, D is TRBD1 (5 bases). Trimming cost V 3 bases and J 1 base, with 10 bases left between them. The CDR3 totals 14 residues. CDR1 ENHRY and CDR2 SYGVKD come from the germline V gene.